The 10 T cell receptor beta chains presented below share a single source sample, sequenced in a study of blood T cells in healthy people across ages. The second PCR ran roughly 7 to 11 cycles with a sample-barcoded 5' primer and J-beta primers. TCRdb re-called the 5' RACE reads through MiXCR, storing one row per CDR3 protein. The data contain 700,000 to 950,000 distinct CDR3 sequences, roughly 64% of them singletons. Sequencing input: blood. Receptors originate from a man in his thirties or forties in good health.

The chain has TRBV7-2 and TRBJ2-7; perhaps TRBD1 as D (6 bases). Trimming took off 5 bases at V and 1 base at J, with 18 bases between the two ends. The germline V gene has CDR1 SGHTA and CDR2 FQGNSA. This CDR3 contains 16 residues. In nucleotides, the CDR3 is TGTGCCAGCAGCCTGGTATTACTACAGGGATCCTACGAGCAGTACTTC. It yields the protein CASSLVLLQGSYEQYF.

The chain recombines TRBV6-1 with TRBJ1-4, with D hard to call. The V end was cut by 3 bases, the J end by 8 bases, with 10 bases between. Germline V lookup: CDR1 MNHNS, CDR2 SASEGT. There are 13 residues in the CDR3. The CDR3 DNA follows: TGTGCCAGCAGTGACAGGACCAGCGAAAAACTGTTTTTT. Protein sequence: CASSDRTSEKLFF.

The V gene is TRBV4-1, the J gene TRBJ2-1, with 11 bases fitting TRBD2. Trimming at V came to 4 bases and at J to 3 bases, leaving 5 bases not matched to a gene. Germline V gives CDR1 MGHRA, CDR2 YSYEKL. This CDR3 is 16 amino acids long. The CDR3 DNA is TGCGCCAGCAGCCCCACCGGGACTAGCGGCTACAATGAGCAGTTCTTC. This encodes CASSPTGTSGYNEQFF.

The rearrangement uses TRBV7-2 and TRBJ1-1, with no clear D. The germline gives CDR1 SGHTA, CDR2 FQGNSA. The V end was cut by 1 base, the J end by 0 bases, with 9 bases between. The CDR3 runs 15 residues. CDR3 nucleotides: TGTGCCAGCAGCTTAGATCTGATATTGAACACTGAAGCTTTCTTT. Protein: CASSLDLILNTEAFF.

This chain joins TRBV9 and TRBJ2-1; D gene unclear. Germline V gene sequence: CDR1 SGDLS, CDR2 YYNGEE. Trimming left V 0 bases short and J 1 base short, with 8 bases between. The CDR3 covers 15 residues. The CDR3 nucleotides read TGTGCCAGCAGCGTAGAAGACGGTTCCTACAATGAGCAGTTCTTC. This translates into CASSVEDGSYNEQFF.

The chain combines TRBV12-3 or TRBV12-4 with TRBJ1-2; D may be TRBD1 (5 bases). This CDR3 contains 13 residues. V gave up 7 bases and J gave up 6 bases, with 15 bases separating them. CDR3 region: CASIPAGLDGYTF. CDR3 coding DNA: TGTGCCAGCATCCCTGCGGGGCTCGATGGCTACACCTTC.

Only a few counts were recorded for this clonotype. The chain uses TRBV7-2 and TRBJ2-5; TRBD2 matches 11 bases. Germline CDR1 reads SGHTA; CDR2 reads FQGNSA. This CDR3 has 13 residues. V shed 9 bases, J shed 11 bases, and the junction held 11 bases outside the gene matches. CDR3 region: CASLSGGGNEQYF. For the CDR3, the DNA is TGTGCCAGTCTTAGCGGGGGGGGAAATGAGCAGTACTTC.

The CDR3 protein is CASSLRGADDQETQYF. The CDR3 DNA is TGTGCCAGCAGCTTAAGGGGGGCCGACGACCAAGAGACCCAGTACTTC. The J gene is TRBJ2-5, the V gene TRBV7-2; D might be TRBD1 or TRBD2, each matching 6 bases. This CDR3 has 16 residues. CDR1 SGHTA and CDR2 FQGNSA come from the germline V gene. Trimming pared 2 bases from V and 0 bases from J, leaving 13 bases between.

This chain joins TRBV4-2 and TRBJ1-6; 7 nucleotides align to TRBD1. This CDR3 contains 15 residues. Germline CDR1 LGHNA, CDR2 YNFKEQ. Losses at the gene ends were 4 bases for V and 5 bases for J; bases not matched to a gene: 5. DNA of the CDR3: TGTGCCAGCAGCCCCACAGGGGACAATAATTCACCCCTCCACTTT. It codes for CASSPTGDNNSPLHF.

The CDR3 loop is CASSKPTAINEKLFF. In nucleotides, the CDR3 is TGTGCCAGCAGTAAACCGACAGCAATTAATGAAAAACTGTTTTTT. The chain recombines TRBV28 with TRBJ1-4; tentative D call: TRBD1 (5 bases). V shed 5 bases and J shed 4 bases, with 14 bases lying between them. The CDR3 sequence is 15 residues long. Germline values: CDR1 MDHEN, CDR2 SYDVKM.